This TCR beta chain emerged from a study of T-cell reconstitution after alpha-beta-depleted transplantation in children. The study, taken as a whole, reports: It was surviving recipient T cells and thymic progenitors that gave some patients high TCRbeta diversity at day 60. At one year after transplant, newly produced T cells mostly accounted for T-cell counts and diversity. The study reportedly traced alpha-beta T cells about two months after transplant to several hundred expanded graft clones.

Preparation of the TCRbeta library used unique molecular identifiers. TCRdb processed the PCR reads anew with MiXCR; each CDR3 protein has one entry. The table lists 500,000 to 600,000 distinct CDR3 sequences, approximately 30% of them singletons. This clonotype has more than one count but fewer than ten. No antigen is known for it. CDR3 length: 12 residues. V was clipped by 10 bases and J by 3 bases, with 10 bases between them. Germline CDR1 reads SGHTA; CDR2 reads FQGNSA. The chain uses TRBV7-2 and TRBJ1-5; D not resolved. The sequenced sample was PBMCs, obtained before TCRalphabeta/CD19-depleted stem cell transplant. The TCR was taken from a boy under two years old with Wiskott-Aldrich syndrome, due to receive a stem cell transplant. CDR3 nucleotide sequence: TGTGCCATCACCCCCCCCAATCAGCCCCAGCATTTT. Amino acid sequence: CAITPPNQPQHF.